This T cell receptor beta chain was identified in a study of T cell responses to AZD1222 COVID-19 vaccine. This clone was counted only a few times. Trimming took 2 bases from V and 5 from J, leaving 9 bases between them. CDR3 size: 13 residues. The repertoire was sequenced with immunoSEQ multiplex PCR; TCRdb's copy has only in-frame clones and lacks some. The sample has 65,000 to 75,000 clones; 80% to 90% are singletons. Sequencing used peripheral blood, obtained on day 0 of AZD1222 vaccination. This chain connects TRBV12-3 or TRBV12-4 to TRBJ2-5; D gene unclear. This receptor was identified in an adult in good health. Here the CDR3 reads CASSLMSGETQYF. The CDR3 DNA is TGTGCCAGCAGTTTAATGAGTGGGGAGACCCAGTACTTC.